One sample yielded the 21 T cell receptor beta chains listed below, sequenced in a study of blood T cells in healthy people across ages. Alongside a J-beta primer mix, a sample-barcoded 5' primer served in a second PCR lasting about 7 to 12 cycles. TCRdb reprocessed the 5' RACE reads with MiXCR, giving one entry per CDR3 protein. Counted here are 660,000 or so distinct CDR3 sequences, approximately 59% occurring once; the ten biggest clones make up 30% to 45%. The source material was blood. The origin of the receptors is a man aged 60 to 75 in good health.

The V and J genes are TRBV4-1 and TRBJ2-7; 8 nucleotides agree with TRBD2. Trimming cost V 0 bases and J 2 bases; bases outside gene matches: 9. CDR3 length: 17 amino acids. CDR1 MGHRA and CDR2 YSYEKL come from the germline V gene. CDR3 region: CASSQEHTSGYPYEQYF. The CDR3 DNA follows: TGCGCCAGCAGCCAAGAGCATACTAGCGGTTATCCCTACGAGCAGTACTTC.

This chain links TRBV29-1 with TRBJ2-7; no definite D call. The J call is uncertain, as TRBJ2-5 better fits the DNA end. Germline lookup yields CDR1 SQVTM and CDR2 ANQGSEA. This CDR3 has 10 amino acids. The CDR3 loop is CSVVSETQYF. CDR3 DNA sequence: TGCAGCGTTGTCTCGGAGACCCAGTACTTC.

This sequence joins TRBV29-1 and TRBJ2-5, with 8 nucleotides matching TRBD2. Germline CDR1 SQVTM, CDR2 ANQGSEA. Trimming at V came to 6 bases and at J to 6 bases, leaving 9 bases not matched to a gene. The CDR3 is made up of 13 amino acids. The CDR3 nucleotides are TGCAGCGTGGACGAGGCTAGCGGGCAGACCCAGTACTTC. It specifies CSVDEASGQTQYF.

CDR3 protein: CASRSEALKNIQYF. The CDR3 nucleotides are TGTGCCAGCAGGTCGGAGGCACTCAAAAACATTCAGTACTTC. The chain joins TRBV6-6 to TRBJ2-4, with a weak D call TRBD2 (5 bases). The V gene lost 6 bases and the J gene lost 3 bases, with 12 bases spanning the gap. CDR1 is MNHNY and CDR2 is SVGAGI in the germline V gene (reference sequence). The CDR3 is 14 amino acids.

This clonotype came up a few times. The CDR3 bases are TGTGCCAGCAGCTCACGAGGTGACACAGATACGCAGTATTTT. Its translation: CASSSRGDTDTQYF. The J gene is TRBJ2-3, the V gene TRBV7-2; D unresolved. Germline lookup yields CDR1 SGHTA and CDR2 FQGNSA. V lost 4 bases, J lost 2 bases, and 10 bases lay in between. The CDR3 has 14 amino acids.

This chain uses TRBV15 with TRBJ2-5; possible D gene TRBD1, 5 bases. The DNA end is a closer match to TRBJ2-7, so the J assignment may be wrong. Germline V CDR1 and CDR2: LNHNV, YYDKDF (reference sequence). CDR3 length: 15 amino acids. The CDR3 loop is CATSPQRREVFEQYF. CDR3 DNA: TGTGCCACCAGCCCCCAACGCAGGGAAGTTTTCGAGCAGTACTTC.

The rearrangement uses TRBV20-1 and TRBJ2-3; no firm D call. Germline lookup yields CDR1 DFQATT and CDR2 SNEGSKA (reference sequence). This CDR3 spans 13 amino acids. Trimming removed 0 bases at V and 0 bases at J, with 4 bases between. In DNA, the CDR3 is TGCAGTGCTAGAGATGACAGCACAGATACGCAGTATTTT. This gives the protein CSARDDSTDTQYF.

This clonotype showed up many times. The rearrangement uses TRBV20-1 and TRBJ1-1, with no clear D. The CDR3 has 13 residues. Trimming shortened V by 1 base and J by 2 bases, and 8 bases separated the two germline ends. CDR1 and CDR2 from the germline V gene are DFQATT and SNEGSKA (reference sequence). The CDR3, as DNA: TGCAGTGCTAGAGCTCTCCATAACACTGAAGCTTTCTTT. Its protein product is CSARALHNTEAFF.

This clonotype was counted a few times. J is TRBJ2-1 and V is TRBV7-9, with TRBD2 as a possible D gene (6 bases). This CDR3 contains 17 residues. The V and J ends lost 8 bases and 5 bases respectively, with 25 bases between them. Germline CDR1 and CDR2: SEHNR and FQNEAQ (reference sequence). CDR3 sequence (DNA): TGTGCCAGCCTGCGGCTAGCGCGTCGATTAGCTAACAATGAGCAGTTCTTC. It encodes CASLRLARRLANNEQFF.

The chain links TRBV7-2 to TRBJ1-2; D is possibly TRBD1 (5 bases). The CDR3 is 14 amino acids. Trimming stripped 4 bases from V and 9 bases from J, with 18 bases between. The germline CDR1 and CDR2 sequences are SGHTA and FQGNSA. Here the CDR3 reads CASSSGDSIRRYTF. CDR3 nucleotide sequence: TGTGCCAGCAGCTCCGGGGACTCCATACGTCGCTACACCTTC.

This chain links TRBV11-2 with TRBJ2-7; D is unclear. The J call may not be correct, given that the DNA end is closer to TRBJ2-5. This CDR3 has 14 amino acids. In germline, CDR1 is SGHAT, CDR2 FQNNGV. This CDR3 reads CASSDRVGRETQYF. In nucleotides, the CDR3 is TGTGCCAGCAGCGATCGTGTAGGGCGGGAGACCCAGTACTTC.

DNA of the CDR3: TGTGCCAGCAGCCAAGCAGTACTGGAGAACATTCAGTACTTC. It yields the protein CASSQAVLENIQYF. V is TRBV14 and J is TRBJ2-4; D remains unclear. Trimming pared 1 base from V and 7 bases from J, leaving 11 bases between. This CDR3 contains 14 residues. CDR1 and CDR2 from the germline V gene are SGHDN and FVKESK. Full variable domain (rest looked up from reference TRBV14 and TRBJ2-4): EAGVTQFPSHSVIEKGQTVTLRCDPISGHDNLYWYRRVMGKEIKFLLHFVKESKQDESGMPNNRFLAERTGGTYSTLKVQPAELEDSGVYFCASSQAVLENIQYFGAGTRLSVL.

A few counts support this clonotype. This chain links TRBV7-2 with TRBJ2-7; D unresolved. Germline V CDR1 and CDR2: SGHTA, FQGNSA. The CDR3 runs 13 residues. The germline V and J ends were trimmed by 2 bases and 4 bases, with 9 bases remaining between them. The CDR3 region is CASSLPSRYEQYF. The CDR3 nucleotides read TGTGCCAGCAGCTTACCCTCTAGGTACGAGCAGTACTTC.

The J gene is TRBJ1-2, the V gene TRBV4-1; 8 nucleotides agree with TRBD1. The CDR3 is made up of 15 amino acids. Germline V lookup: CDR1 MGHRA, CDR2 YSYEKL. The trim removed 4 bases at V and 2 bases at J, leaving 6 bases unmatched. The CDR3 is CASSRETGENYGYTF. DNA of the CDR3: TGCGCCAGCAGCCGCGAGACAGGGGAGAACTATGGCTACACCTTC.

This clonotype was recorded at least ten times. The V and J genes are TRBV9 and TRBJ2-1; 8 nucleotides agree with TRBD2. Trimming at V came to 0 bases and at J to 8 bases, leaving 4 bases not matched to a gene. The CDR3 is made up of 14 amino acids. CDR1 and CDR2 (germline): SGDLS, YYNGEE. For the CDR3, the DNA is TGTGCCAGCAGCGTAGCGGGGGGGCCGTATGAGCAGTTCTTC. Translation gives CASSVAGGPYEQFF.

The chain couples TRBV5-1 to TRBJ1-6; TRBD1 agrees at 7 bases. V lost 4 bases, J lost 10 bases, and 8 bases stayed unmatched. This CDR3 is 14 amino acids long. Germline V gene sequence: CDR1 SGHRS, CDR2 YFSETQ. CDR3 sequence reads: CASSDRQGSSPLHF. The CDR3, as DNA: TGCGCCAGCAGCGACCGACAGGGATCGTCACCCCTCCACTTT.

The chain combines TRBV5-1 with TRBJ2-2, with D perhaps given as TRBD1 or TRBD2 (5 bases each). This CDR3 is 15 amino acids long. Germline CDR1 SGHRS, CDR2 YFSETQ. Deletions cut 4 bases from V and 4 bases from J, with 14 bases between. The CDR3 reads CASSPGRGFTGELFF. CDR3 nucleotides: TGCGCCAGCAGCCCGGGACGGGGTTTCACCGGGGAGCTGTTTTTT.

This clonotype was picked up a small number of times. The V call is TRBV29-1, the J call TRBJ2-1; 8 bases agree with TRBD2. Germline lookup yields CDR1 SQVTM and CDR2 ANQGSEA. The CDR3 length is 14 residues. V lost 3 bases to trimming and J lost 1 base; unmatched junction nucleotides: 2. The CDR3 region is CSVEGGGSYNEQFF. The CDR3 DNA follows: TGCAGCGTTGAGGGCGGGGGGTCCTACAATGAGCAGTTCTTC.

The chain combines TRBV5-6 with TRBJ2-5; D is possibly TRBD1 (5 bases). The length of the CDR3 is 14 residues. V was clipped by 2 bases and J by 5 bases, with 13 bases between them. Germline V lookup: CDR1 SGHDT, CDR2 YYEEEE. CDR3 nucleotide sequence: TGTGCCAGCAGCTTAAAGGGGTCCGCGGAGACCCAGTACTTC. Translation gives CASSLKGSAETQYF.

The chain has TRBV5-6 and TRBJ2-7, with 8 bases matching TRBD1. With V trimmed by 4 bases and J by 5 bases, 11 bases remained unmatched. Germline CDR1 SGHDT, CDR2 YYEEEE. The CDR3 has 15 amino acids. CDR3 DNA sequence: TGTGCCAGCAGCCCCCTGACAGGGGAACCTCACGAGCAGTACTTC. Encoded protein: CASSPLTGEPHEQYF.

J is TRBJ2-1 and V is TRBV7-2, with no clear D. Trimming pared 5 bases from V and 10 bases from J, leaving 15 bases between. The germline V gene encodes CDR1 SGHTA and CDR2 FQGNSA. CDR3 length: 13 residues. This chain's CDR3 is CASSAGPVGEQFF. The CDR3 nucleotides read TGTGCCAGCAGCGCTGGGCCGGTGGGGGAGCAGTTCTTC.